This T cell receptor (beta chain) was sequenced in a study of identical twins. MiXCR, run by TCRdb on the 5' RACE reads, gives a single entry per CDR3 protein. The table shows approximately 700,000 distinct CDR3 sequences, with 15% to 20% occurring only once. V dropped 3 bases and J dropped 1 base, with 9 bases sitting between them. Germline CDR1 is SGHTA and CDR2 is FQGNSA. This CDR3 has 14 amino acids. This clonotype was detected a few times. Antigen specificity is unknown. Study-wide results and limits: There was more out-of-frame TCR alpha sharing in monozygotic twins than models estimated.

The same sample was also studied in work on T cells expressing NK-cell markers. That investigation notes: The sequencing cohort of eight donors included seven HCMV-seropositive individuals and one seronegative individual. A range of about 1.0-8% of CD8+ T cells consisted of dominant NKG2C+ clonotypes in 5 to 7 donors. Also leading the CD3+CD56-NKG2C+ fraction in a handful of donors were these clonotypes.

The clonotype comes from a woman between 18 and 30 years old in good health. Sequenced material: PBMCs. V usage is TRBV7-2 and J usage is TRBJ2-5, with a tentative D call TRBD2 (6 bases). CDR3 sequence: CASSLQRAQETQYF. The CDR3, as DNA: TGTGCCAGCAGCTTGCAGCGGGCCCAAGAGACCCAGTACTTC.